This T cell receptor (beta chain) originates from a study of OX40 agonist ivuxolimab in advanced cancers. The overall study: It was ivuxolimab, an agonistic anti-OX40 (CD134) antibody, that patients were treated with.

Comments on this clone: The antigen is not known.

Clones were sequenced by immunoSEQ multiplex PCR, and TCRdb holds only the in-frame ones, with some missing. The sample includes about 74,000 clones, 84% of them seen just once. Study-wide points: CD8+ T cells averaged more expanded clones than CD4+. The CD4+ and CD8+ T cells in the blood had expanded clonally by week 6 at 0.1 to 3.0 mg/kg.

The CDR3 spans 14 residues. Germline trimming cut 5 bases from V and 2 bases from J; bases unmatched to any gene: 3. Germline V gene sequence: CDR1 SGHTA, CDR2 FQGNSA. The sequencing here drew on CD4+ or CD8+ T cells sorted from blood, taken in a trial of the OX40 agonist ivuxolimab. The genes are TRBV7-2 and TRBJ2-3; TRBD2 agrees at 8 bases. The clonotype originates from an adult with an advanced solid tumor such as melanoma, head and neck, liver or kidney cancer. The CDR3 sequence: CASSPGLATDTQYF. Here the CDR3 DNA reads TGTGCCAGCAGCCCCGGACTAGCCACAGATACGCAGTATTTT.